Presented here are 22 T cell receptor beta chains from one specimen sequenced in a study of T-cell memory formation after mild COVID-19. TCRdb reprocessed the 5' RACE reads via MiXCR and lists one record per CDR3 protein. Here the sample spans about 440,000 distinct CDR3 sequences, 20% being singletons. The sequencing sample was made of PBMCs or a T cell subset sorted from them (not recorded which). These receptors came from an adult woman who had mild COVID-19 (a few samples of this study predate the infection). Cell type and time point are not known.

The V call is TRBV7-8, the J call TRBJ1-1; a possible D gene is TRBD1 (5 bases). This CDR3 has 17 amino acids. V was shortened by 5 bases and J by 1 base, with 20 bases between the two germline ends. The germline V gene encodes CDR1 SGHVS and CDR2 FQNEAQ. DNA for the CDR3: TGTGCCAGCAGCCCAATTCGGGGCACGAGGAAGAACACTGAAGCTTTCTTT. This sequence encodes CASSPIRGTRKNTEAFF.

This clonotype was seen only a few times. The genes are TRBV20-1 and TRBJ2-1; 8 bases fit TRBD2. Germline CDR1 is DFQATT and CDR2 is SNEGSKA (reference sequence). With 6 bases clipped from V and 4 bases from J, the junction kept 11 bases outside the gene matches. The CDR3 extends over 15 amino acids. The CDR3: CSAGGDSLNYNEQFF. The CDR3, as DNA: TGCAGTGCCGGGGGGGACTCTCTCAATTACAATGAGCAGTTCTTC.

This clonotype was detected ten times or more. V usage is TRBV5-5 and J usage is TRBJ2-1, with 16 bases matching TRBD2. V lost 4 bases and J lost 11; bases outside the gene matches: 6. From germline, CDR1 is SGHKS and CDR2 YYEKEE (reference sequence). The CDR3 spans 15 residues. CDR3 residues: CASSPGLAGGRKQFF. CDR3 in DNA: TGTGCCAGCAGCCCGGGACTAGCGGGAGGGAGAAAGCAGTTCTTC.

This chain links TRBV12-3 or TRBV12-4 with TRBJ1-2; D gene ambiguous. CDR3 length: 14 amino acids. V shed 6 bases and J shed 8 bases, with 19 bases lying between them. The chain's CDR3 is CASSKTPSGLGYTF. CDR3 DNA sequence: TGTGCCAGCAGCAAGACTCCCTCTGGCTTAGGCTACACCTTC.

This clonotype was recorded a few times. The chain employs TRBV6-5 and TRBJ2-1, with 8 bases matching TRBD2. CDR3 length: 16 amino acids. Germline lookup yields CDR1 MNHEY and CDR2 SVGAGI. After removal of 4 bases from V and 10 bases from J, the junction contained 15 bases not matched to a gene. Here the CDR3 reads CASSLAGLGTLREQFF. As DNA, the CDR3 is TGTGCCAGCAGTTTGGCGGGACTAGGGACCCTCCGGGAGCAGTTCTTC.

Only a few counts were recorded for this clonotype. V usage is TRBV20-1 and J usage is TRBJ1-2; maybe TRBD1 (5 bases). CDR1 and CDR2 (germline): DFQATT, SNEGSKA (reference sequence). V was cut by 5 bases and J by 4 bases, with 11 bases left in between. This CDR3 contains 12 residues. CDR3 bases: TGCAGTGCTCGGAGGGACGGCTATGGCTACACCTTC. Translation gives CSARRDGYGYTF.

This clonotype was found many times. This chain connects TRBV4-1 to TRBJ2-1; tentative D call: TRBD1 (7 bases). The V gene lost 3 bases and the J gene lost 4 bases, with 16 bases spanning the gap. The CDR3 contains 16 residues. CDR1 and CDR2 (germline): MGHRA, YSYEKL. The CDR3 DNA sequence: TGCGCCAGCAGCCAGGAACAGGGGACTCCTTACAATGAGCAGTTCTTC. As protein: CASSQEQGTPYNEQFF.

In its sample, this clonotype was seen a few times. This chain uses TRBV24-1 with TRBJ1-2; D is possibly TRBD1 (6 bases). With 5 bases removed from V and 7 bases from J, the gap between germline ends came to 10 bases. CDR1 is KGHDR and CDR2 is SFDVKD in the germline V gene. This CDR3 contains 12 residues. The CDR3 spells CATSATRGGYTF. The CDR3 DNA is TGTGCCACCAGTGCGACCAGGGGTGGCTACACCTTC.

This clonotype has just a few counts. Written as DNA, the CDR3 is TGTGCCACCGGGGAGGGAGTTACGGATACGCAGTATTTT. Its translation: CATGEGVTDTQYF. This sequence joins TRBV24-1 and TRBJ2-3; 7 bases fit TRBD2. Germline trimming cut 9 bases from V and 6 bases from J; bases unmatched to any gene: 8. The CDR3 has 13 residues. Germline values: CDR1 KGHDR, CDR2 SFDVKD.

This clonotype has more than one count but fewer than ten. V usage is TRBV2 and J usage is TRBJ2-3, with D tentatively TRBD1 (5 bases). The CDR3 has 15 amino acids. Trimming stripped 4 bases from V and 1 base from J, with 12 bases between. Germline loops: CDR1 SNHLY, CDR2 FYNNEI. The CDR3, as DNA: TGTGCCAGCAGTGTGGGGCTAAGCGGCACAGATACGCAGTATTTT. Amino acid sequence: CASSVGLSGTDTQYF.

The rearrangement links TRBV7-9 to TRBJ1-4; D is unresolved. The CDR3 contains 16 residues. The germline V gene encodes CDR1 SEHNR and CDR2 FQNEAQ (reference sequence). V gave up 2 bases and J gave up 0 bases, with 10 bases separating them. CDR3 residues: CASSLPFAATNEKLFF. The CDR3 DNA reads TGTGCCAGCAGCTTACCGTTTGCAGCAACTAATGAAAAACTGTTTTTT.

This clonotype came up a few times. The rearrangement uses TRBV27 and TRBJ2-2; 7 bases match TRBD2. Germline V CDR1 and CDR2: MNHEY, SMNVEV (reference sequence). This CDR3 comprises 14 residues. With V trimmed by 4 bases and J by 4 bases, 3 bases remained unmatched. The DNA for the CDR3 is TGTGCCAGCAGTTGGGGGGGGGTCACCGGGGAGCTGTTTTTT. This gives the protein CASSWGGVTGELFF.

This clonotype was counted only a few times. The rearrangement links TRBV5-1 to TRBJ2-5, with a weak D call TRBD1 (5 bases). The CDR3 covers 14 residues. V dropped 7 bases and J dropped 5 bases, with 18 bases sitting between them. The germline gives CDR1 SGHRS, CDR2 YFSETQ. The CDR3 sequence: CASGFVGERETQYF. In nucleotides, the CDR3 is TGCGCCAGCGGATTCGTAGGGGAAAGGGAGACCCAGTACTTC.

The V and J genes are TRBV2 and TRBJ1-1; D gene uncertain. Germline lookup yields CDR1 SNHLY and CDR2 FYNNEI. This CDR3 has 12 amino acids. Trimming took 8 bases from V and 1 from J, leaving 8 bases between them. The CDR3 DNA is TGTGCCAGCCAGCGACGGAACACTGAAGCTTTCTTT. Translation gives CASQRRNTEAFF.

This clonotype was seen more than once but under ten times. The genes are TRBV24-1 and TRBJ1-5; possible D gene TRBD1, 6 bases. The ends were cut back, 7 bases at V and 0 bases at J, with 15 bases in the middle. CDR1 KGHDR and CDR2 SFDVKD come from the germline V gene. This CDR3 is 16 amino acids long. CDR3 in amino acids: CATSPTGPYSNQPQHF. Written as DNA, the CDR3 is TGTGCCACCAGCCCGACAGGACCTTATAGCAATCAGCCCCAGCATTTT.

Note on this clonotype: At one of its ends the junction is not consistent with the germline gene, which may arise from a read error. As DNA, the CDR3 is TGTGCCAGCAGTGGAGGCACAGATACGCAGTATTTT. This gives the protein CASSGGTDTQYF. The chain recombines TRBV5-1 with TRBJ2-3; no definite D call. Germline V gene lookup returns CDR1 SGHRS and CDR2 YFSETQ. The CDR3 contains 12 residues.

This clonotype occurred a few times. V and J are TRBV7-9 and TRBJ2-2; 9 positions match TRBD2. Germline CDR1 reads SEHNR; CDR2 reads FQNEAQ (reference sequence). Germline trimming cut 5 bases from V and 6 bases from J; bases unmatched to any gene: 10. This CDR3 has 16 amino acids. The CDR3 DNA reads TGTGCCAGCAGCCATTCCGGGACTAGCTGGGCCGGGGAGCTGTTTTTT. Translating gives CASSHSGTSWAGELFF.

This clonotype was counted a few times. This rearrangement joins TRBV12-5 to TRBJ1-5; D gene uncertain. Germline CDR1 reads LGHNT; CDR2 reads FRNRAP. Trimming removed 2 bases at V and 3 bases at J, with 5 bases between. This CDR3 has 13 amino acids. The CDR3 nucleotides are TGTGCTAGTGGTTTGCGAGCCAATCAGCCCCAGCATTTT. Translating gives CASGLRANQPQHF.

This clonotype came up a few times. CDR3 coding DNA: TGTGCCAGCAGCAACTCAGCGGGAGAGAAGGGTTACAATGAGCAGTTCTTC. It codes for CASSNSAGEKGYNEQFF. V and J are TRBV7-9 and TRBJ2-1; TRBD2 matches at 8 bases. The J segment lost 4 bases and the V segment lost 5 bases, leaving 13 bases of the junction unmatched. Germline lookup yields CDR1 SEHNR and CDR2 FQNEAQ (reference sequence). The CDR3 loop spans 17 amino acids.

This clonotype was picked up many times. The chain carries TRBV3-1 and TRBJ2-1; the D gene is possibly TRBD2 (5 bases). The germline CDR1 and CDR2 sequences are LGHDT and YNNKEL (reference sequence). The CDR3 has 13 amino acids. Trimming left V 3 bases short and J 3 bases short, with 6 bases between. The CDR3 nucleotides are TGTGCCAGCAGCCATGGACTCTACAATGAGCAGTTCTTC. As protein: CASSHGLYNEQFF.

This clonotype turned up a few times. The V call is TRBV18, the J call TRBJ2-1, with 7 nucleotides matching TRBD1. Germline-derived CDR1 and CDR2 are KGHSH and LQKENI. The CDR3 totals 15 residues. The V and J ends lost 8 bases and 5 bases, in that order; junction bases with no gene match: 12. The CDR3 DNA reads as TGTGCCAGCACGAGGGACAGCCCAATTAACAATGAGCAGTTCTTC. It is translated as CASTRDSPINNEQFF.

The chain carries TRBV7-9 and TRBJ2-7; D not certain. Germline CDR1 is SEHNR and CDR2 is FQNEAQ (reference sequence). V was shortened by 4 bases and J by 2 bases, with 12 bases between the two germline ends. CDR3 length: 14 residues. CDR3 sequence: CASSSMGHTYEQYF. DNA of the CDR3: TGTGCCAGCAGCTCCATGGGCCATACCTACGAGCAGTACTTC.